The 16 T cell receptor beta chains listed next were all sequenced from one sample in a study of regulatory T cells in long-lasting Graves disease (TCRdb year 2021). This specimen's time point label, interpreted: newly diagnosed GD, antithyroid drugs for less than 3 months. RNA was extracted from PBMCs in TRIzol for both TCR sequencing and RNA sequencing. Library prep was done by multiplex PCR. Sequencing used an Illumina HiSeq 4000. CDR3 regions were amplified by Arm-PCR with iRepertoire HTBI primers to construct TCR beta libraries. Through fastp at Q25 and MiXCR, TCRdb rebuilt clones from the public reads, retaining in-frame beta chains. Each record represents a unique CDR3 protein, reported with the most common genes and DNA among its rows. A total of over 350,000 distinct CDR3 sequences appear in this sample, 14% to 15% of them only once. The leading ten clones occupy under 9% of the sample. The data were also submitted as part of a second study, on T cells in Graves' hyperthyroidism and ophthalmopathy.

This specimen was peripheral blood mononuclear cells (PBMCs), taken at new diagnosis, from a patient treated with antithyroid drugs. These TCRs come from a woman aged 40-49 years with Graves disease. Donor details come from another sample of the same person, matched by shared clones.

This clonotype was counted only a few times. The J gene is TRBJ2-1, the V gene TRBV6-1; D tentatively reads TRBD1 or TRBD2 (5 bases each). The V gene's germline CDR1 is MNHNS and CDR2 SASEGT. The CDR3 spans 16 residues. Trimming pared 6 bases from V and 5 bases from J, leaving 20 bases between. CDR3: CASSPEGPWGNNEQFF. CDR3 in DNA: TGTGCCAGCAGCCCCGAGGGACCCTGGGGGAACAATGAGCAGTTCTTC.

This clonotype has only a few counts. The genes are TRBV6-2 or TRBV6-3 and TRBJ2-3, with D uncertain. This CDR3 is 16 amino acids long. V was cut by 2 bases and J by 2 bases, with 14 bases left in between. Per the germline V gene, CDR1 is MNHEY and CDR2 is SVGEGT. The CDR3 DNA sequence: TGTGCCAGCAGTTACCTCGTTTTGGTCCCCACAGATACGCAGTATTTT. Protein sequence: CASSYLVLVPTDTQYF.

The table lists this clonotype with a few counts. The genes are TRBV20-1 and TRBJ1-2, with 8 bases aligning to TRBD1. Germline V gives CDR1 DFQATT, CDR2 SNEGSKA (reference sequence). This CDR3 is 13 amino acids long. V trimming: 3 bases; J trimming: 6 bases; junction bases outside the gene matches: 6. CDR3 DNA: TGCAGTGCTAGGGCGACAGGGGACAATGGCTACACCTTC. Amino acids: CSARATGDNGYTF.

This clonotype was recorded many times. The rearrangement links TRBV12-5 to TRBJ2-1; D may be TRBD2 (5 bases). The ends were cut back, 7 bases at V and 9 bases at J, with 13 bases in the middle. This CDR3 is built from 12 residues. Germline V gene data show CDR1 as LGHNT and CDR2 as FRNRAP. The DNA of the CDR3 is TGTGCTAGTGCCGCGAGCGGTCGTGAGCAGTTCTTC. Translating it yields CASAASGREQFF.

This clonotype was found many times. The chain combines TRBV28 with TRBJ2-1; perhaps TRBD2 as D (6 bases). Germline V gives CDR1 MDHEN, CDR2 SYDVKM. CDR3 size: 15 residues. Trimming shortened V by 6 bases and J by 8 bases, and 20 bases separated the two germline ends. CDR3 sequence reads: CASSPMPASVHEQFF. The CDR3, as DNA: TGTGCCAGCAGCCCAATGCCCGCTAGCGTTCATGAGCAGTTCTTC.

This clonotype was picked up many times. This chain connects TRBV12-3 or TRBV12-4 to TRBJ2-3; 7 nucleotides match TRBD2. This CDR3 region has 16 residues. J lost 0 bases, V lost 3 bases, and 6 bases had no gene match. CDR3: CASSFGGGPSTDTQYF. CDR3 bases: TGTGCCAGCAGTTTTGGCGGGGGACCTAGCACAGATACGCAGTATTTT.

Comment on this clonotype: This likely traces to a read error, being one base from a far larger clone. The chain employs TRBV12-3 or TRBV12-4 and TRBJ2-5; the D gene is possibly TRBD2 (6 bases). Gene TRBJ2-1 matches the end of the DNA better, so the J call may be wrong. The CDR3 length is 13 residues. The CDR3 DNA sequence: TGTGTCAGCTCGGGACTCCTCAGCGGTGAGCAGTTCTTC. This encodes CVSSGLLSGEQFF.

There are many counts of this clonotype. This chain connects TRBV3-1 to TRBJ2-3; TRBD2 agrees at 7 bases. Germline V gene sequence: CDR1 LGHDT, CDR2 YNNKEL (reference sequence). The CDR3 loop spans 15 amino acids. Losses at the gene ends were 0 bases for V and 5 bases for J; bases not matched to a gene: 5. Here the CDR3 DNA reads TGTGCCAGCAGCCAAGACGACTGGGGGGGAGATACGCAGTATTTT. Amino acids: CASSQDDWGGDTQYF.

This clonotype was seen repeatedly, ten times or more. The genes are TRBV20-1 and TRBJ2-5; 7 positions match TRBD1. The CDR3 loop spans 12 amino acids. Trimming removed 6 bases from V and 1 base from J; junction bases left unmatched: 2. Germline assignment: CDR1 DFQATT and CDR2 SNEGSKA (reference sequence). The chain's CDR3 is CSADRFQETQYF. The CDR3 nucleotides read TGCAGTGCGGACAGGTTCCAAGAGACCCAGTACTTC.

This clonotype was recorded many times. The CDR3, as DNA: TGTGCCAGCAGTCCGGGACTAGCGGGAGGGCCGGTCTACGAGCAGTACTTC. Its protein is CASSPGLAGGPVYEQYF. The gene calls are TRBV27 and TRBJ2-7; 16 positions match TRBD2. This CDR3 spans 17 amino acids. Germline V gene sequence: CDR1 MNHEY, CDR2 SMNVEV (reference sequence). The V and J ends lost 5 bases and 3 bases, in that order; junction bases with no gene match: 7.

This clonotype was seen repeatedly, ten times or more. The chain couples TRBV20-1 to TRBJ2-1; D not resolved. The CDR3 loop spans 16 amino acids. Trimming pared 0 bases from V and 1 base from J, leaving 13 bases between. Germline CDR1 reads DFQATT; CDR2 reads SNEGSKA (reference sequence). In DNA, the CDR3 is TGCAGTGCTAGAGATGTTTCCACTGGATCCTACAATGAGCAGTTCTTC. Its protein is CSARDVSTGSYNEQFF.

This clonotype was seen only a few times. J is TRBJ2-1 and V is TRBV4-1; D is undetermined. The germline V gene encodes CDR1 MGHRA and CDR2 YSYEKL. V gave up 1 base and J gave up 7 bases, with 5 bases separating them. This CDR3 contains 12 residues. The CDR3 coding sequence is TGCGCCAGCAGCCAAGGGGAAAATGAGCAGTTCTTC. It encodes CASSQGENEQFF.

This clonotype was found a few times. The chain's CDR3 is CASSIGEVSSGNTIYF. CDR3 sequence (DNA): TGCGCCAGCAGCATCGGGGAGGTTAGCTCTGGAAACACCATATATTTT. The chain carries TRBV4-1 and TRBJ1-3; D is unresolved. The CDR3 totals 16 residues. Germline CDR1 reads MGHRA; CDR2 reads YSYEKL. The germline V and J ends were trimmed by 5 bases and 0 bases, with 14 bases remaining between them.

The rearrangement uses TRBV24-1 and TRBJ2-1; TRBD2 might be the D (6 bases). The V gene lost 2 bases and the J gene lost 5 bases, with 9 bases spanning the gap. Germline lookup yields CDR1 KGHDR and CDR2 SFDVKD. CDR3 length: 14 amino acids. The CDR3 DNA reads TGTGCCACCAGTGATTCTAGCGACCACAATGAGCAGTTCTTC. This translates into CATSDSSDHNEQFF.

This clonotype was counted many times. The chain recombines TRBV7-2 with TRBJ2-6; D possibly corresponds to TRBD2 (6 bases). Germline CDR1 is SGHTA and CDR2 is FQGNSA. Trimming cost V 3 bases and J 0 bases, with 15 bases left between them. The CDR3 extends over 18 amino acids. This CDR3 reads CASSLDPGGYSGANVLTF. Written as DNA, the CDR3 is TGTGCCAGCAGCTTGGATCCCGGAGGGTACTCTGGGGCCAACGTCCTGACTTTC.

This clonotype was detected many times. The chain links TRBV10-3 to TRBJ2-1; 9 bases fit TRBD2. CDR1 and CDR2 from the germline V gene are ENHRY and SYGVKD. The CDR3 sequence is 14 residues long. V lost 10 bases and J lost 6; bases outside the gene matches: 10. CDR3 nucleotide sequence: TGTGCCACCCAAGGGGGCGGGAGGGCCAATGAGCAGTTCTTC. It encodes CATQGGGRANEQFF.